A selection of T cell receptor beta chains follows, all from one sample in a study of beta chain features in type 1 diabetes. The method was immunoSEQ multiplex PCR; TCRdb's version includes in-frame clones alone and lacks a portion of them. The sample shows some 160,000 clones, around 8.4% of them seen only once. The sequenced material came from central memory CD4+ T cells from blood. Source of these receptors: a woman aged 18-29 years with type 1 diabetes. CDR3s include the opening cysteine and the closing phenylalanine or tryptophan. The order of the fields is V gene, clone size, J gene, D gene, CDR3 DNA, CDR3 protein. The D gene is left open where the match is weak. Clone size, where shown, is once, few, many, or a class for clones that have expanded.

V: TRBV11-2; size: few; J: TRBJ2-2; D: -; DNA: TGTGCCAGCCTTTCAGGGTACACCGGGGAGCTGTTTTTT; CDR3: CASLSGYTGELFF
V: TRBV12-5; size: -; J: TRBJ2-1; D: -; DNA: TGTGCTAGTGGATATGGGTCCGGGAATGAGCAGTTCTTC; CDR3: CASGYGSGNEQFF
V: TRBV6-1; size: few; J: TRBJ2-5; D: -; DNA: TGTGCCAGCAGTGAAACGGGTGGGAGAGAGACCCAGTACTTC; CDR3: CASSETGGRETQYF
V: TRBV19; size: -; J: TRBJ1-2; D: -; DNA: TGTGCCTCCCGCTCAGGTCACTATGGCTACACCTTC; CDR3: CASRSGHYGYTF
V: TRBV2; size: -; J: TRBJ2-2; D: -; DNA: TGTGCCAGTCGTCGGGACACCGGGGAGCTGTTTTTT; CDR3: CASRRDTGELFF
V: TRBV11-2; size: -; J: TRBJ2-1; D: -; DNA: TGTGCCAGCAGCTTAGGGCTGGGCAGTGAGCAGTTCTTC; CDR3: CASSLGLGSEQFF
V: TRBV11-3; size: -; J: TRBJ1-1; D: TRBD1; DNA: TGTGCCAGCAGCTTAGGCGGACAGGGGTTCGGCACTGAAGCTTTCTTT; CDR3: CASSLGGQGFGTEAFF
V: TRBV6-5; size: few; J: TRBJ2-5; D: -; DNA: TGTGCCAGCAGTTACGGTACAGGGAAGGGGGAGACCCAGTACTTC; CDR3: CASSYGTGKGETQYF
V: TRBV2; size: once; J: TRBJ1-5; D: -; DNA: TGTGCCAGCCGAGGCGGGGAGGGTCAGCCCCAGCATTTT; CDR3: CASRGGEGQPQHF
V: TRBV10-3; size: few; J: TRBJ2-1; D: TRBD2; DNA: TGTGCCATCAAGGGACTAGCGCCCAATGAGCAGTTCTTC; CDR3: CAIKGLAPNEQFF
V: TRBV4-3; size: -; J: TRBJ1-2; D: -; DNA: TGCGCCAGCAGCCAAGATTATAACAGCTATGGCTACACCTTC; CDR3: CASSQDYNSYGYTF
V: TRBV6-5; size: few; J: TRBJ2-3; D: TRBD1; DNA: TGTGCCAGCAGTTACGGGACAGTTAGCACAGATACGCAGTATTTT; CDR3: CASSYGTVSTDTQYF
V: TRBV15; size: few; J: TRBJ2-5; D: TRBD2; DNA: TGTGCCACCAGCGGCCGACTAGCGGGGGGGCTGGAGACCCAGTACTTC; CDR3: CATSGRLAGGLETQYF
V: TRBV6-1; size: few; J: TRBJ2-6; D: -; DNA: TGTGCCAGCCCCCAGTACTCTGGGGCCAACGTCCTGACTTTC; CDR3: CASPQYSGANVLTF
V: TRBV5-1; size: few; J: TRBJ2-7; D: TRBD1; DNA: TGCGCCAGCAGCCCTATGGACAGGAACTACGAGCAGTACTTC; CDR3: CASSPMDRNYEQYF
V: TRBV10-3; size: -; J: TRBJ2-2; D: -; DNA: TGTGCCATCAGCGCGGGACCCCATAACACCGGGGAGCTGTTTTTT; CDR3: CAISAGPHNTGELFF
V: TRBV7-3; size: few; J: TRBJ2-1; D: TRBD1; DNA: TGTGCCAGCAGCTTACAGACAGGGGGCAACAATGAGCAGTTCTTC; CDR3: CASSLQTGGNNEQFF
V: TRBV7-2; size: few; J: TRBJ2-1; D: -; DNA: TGTGCCAGCAGCAACACTTTAGCCGAGCAGTTCTTC; CDR3: CASSNTLAEQFF
V: TRBV11-2; size: few; J: TRBJ1-1; D: TRBD1; DNA: TGTGCCAGCAGCTCGACAGGGGGGAGGACTGAAGCTTTCTTT; CDR3: CASSSTGGRTEAFF
V: TRBV25-1; size: -; J: TRBJ1-6; D: -; DNA: TGTGCCAGCAGCGATCAGACAAAGGGGGAAGGAATTTCACCCCTCCACTTT; CDR3: CASSDQTKGEGISPLHF
V: TRBV30; size: -; J: TRBJ2-7; D: -; DNA: TGTGGCATCAGTCGGCCACAGGTTGGCTCCTACGAGCAGTACTTC; CDR3: CGISRPQVGSYEQYF
V: TRBV25-1; size: -; J: TRBJ1-2; D: -; DNA: TGTGCCAGCAGCCACCAGGGGTCTGGCTACACCTTC; CDR3: CASSHQGSGYTF
V: TRBV19; size: -; J: TRBJ1-5; D: -; DNA: TGTGCCAGTAGCCTCGTGCCTGGGCGGCCCCAGCATTTT; CDR3: CASSLVPGRPQHF
V: TRBV28; size: -; J: TRBJ1-2; D: TRBD1; DNA: TGTGCCAGCGGTCTGGGACAGGGCTACACCTTC; CDR3: CASGLGQGYTF
V: TRBV4-3; size: -; J: TRBJ2-2; D: TRBD2; DNA: TGCGCCAGCAGCCAAGCATCGTCTAGCGGGAACACCGGGGAGCTGTTTTTT; CDR3: CASSQASSSGNTGELFF
V: TRBV7-8; size: -; J: TRBJ1-1; D: -; DNA: TGTGCCAGCAGCTTTGGGGGGGGCAAGGAAGCTTTCTTT; CDR3: CASSFGGGKEAFF
V: TRBV10-3; size: few; J: TRBJ1-1; D: -; DNA: TGTGCCATCCGGGGGGAAACTGAAGCTTTCTTT; CDR3: CAIRGETEAFF
V: TRBV5-1; size: few; J: TRBJ1-2; D: -; DNA: TGCGCCAGCAGCTCGTACGCTTGGACACCGACTAACTATGGCTACACCTTC; CDR3: CASSSYAWTPTNYGYTF
V: TRBV28; size: few; J: TRBJ2-7; D: -; DNA: TGTGCCAGCCGTGGACTAATCGTCTCCTACGAGCAGTACTTC; CDR3: CASRGLIVSYEQYF
V: TRBV15; size: few; J: TRBJ1-5; D: -; DNA: TGTGCCACCAGCAGAGAGGTTTCGAGAAATCAGCCCCAGCATTTT; CDR3: CATSREVSRNQPQHF
V: TRBV5-1; size: -; J: TRBJ2-1; D: TRBD1; DNA: TGCGCCAGCAGCTTGAGTGGGGACAGCCGCGACAATGAGCAGTTCTTC; CDR3: CASSLSGDSRDNEQFF
V: TRBV4-3; size: few; J: TRBJ1-2; D: -; DNA: TGCGCCAGCAGCCAAGGGCCACAGGGAAGAGATGGCTACACCTTC; CDR3: CASSQGPQGRDGYTF
V: TRBV27; size: few; J: TRBJ2-2; D: -; DNA: TGTGCCAGCAGTTTACTCCGGACAGCGAACACCGGGGAGCTGTTTTTT; CDR3: CASSLLRTANTGELFF
V: TRBV4-3; size: -; J: TRBJ2-3; D: TRBD2; DNA: TGCGCCAGCAGCCAAGTCCCTAGCGGGGGTGCAGATACGCAGTATTTT; CDR3: CASSQVPSGGADTQYF
V: TRBV5-6; size: -; J: TRBJ2-7; D: -; DNA: TGTGCCAGCAGCCGGACAGGGAGGGGGCAGTACTTC; CDR3: CASSRTGRGQYF
V: TRBV5-1; size: -; J: TRBJ1-1; D: TRBD1; DNA: TGCGCCAGCAGCTTAACCGTCACAGGGGGCTGGACTGAAGCTTTCTTT; CDR3: CASSLTVTGGWTEAFF
V: TRBV27; size: few; J: TRBJ1-2; D: TRBD1; DNA: TGTGCCAGCAGTTGGACAGGAAACTATGGCTACACCTTC; CDR3: CASSWTGNYGYTF
V: TRBV30; size: -; J: TRBJ2-1; D: TRBD2; DNA: TGTGCCTGGAGTCCCCGACTAGCGTATTCAAGCTCCTACAATGAGCAGTTCTTC; CDR3: CAWSPRLAYSSSYNEQFF
V: TRBV5-4; size: few; J: TRBJ2-5; D: -; DNA: TGTGCCAGCAGCTTGGGGGGCCAGGGCCGTGGAGAGACCCAGTACTTC; CDR3: CASSLGGQGRGETQYF
V: TRBV18; size: -; J: TRBJ2-7; D: -; DNA: TGTGCCAGCTCACCACCGGGCAGGGCCCACGAGCAGTACTTC; CDR3: CASSPPGRAHEQYF
V: TRBV7-2; size: -; J: TRBJ1-4; D: -; DNA: TGTGCCAGCAGCCCCCGTAGGGGAAGTGAAAAACTGTTTTTT; CDR3: CASSPRRGSEKLFF
V: TRBV5-4; size: few; J: TRBJ1-3; D: -; DNA: TGTGCCAGCAGCTCCAGTACAGGATTTGGCACCATATATTTT; CDR3: CASSSSTGFGTIYF
V: TRBV28; size: many; J: TRBJ2-1; D: TRBD1; DNA: TGTGCCAGCAGTTCCCCGTCGGACAGGGTTTACAATGAGCAGTTCTTC; CDR3: CASSSPSDRVYNEQFF
V: TRBV18; size: few; J: TRBJ2-1; D: TRBD2; DNA: TGTGCCAGCTCAAGGACTAGCGGGAATGGCAATGAGCAGTTCTTC; CDR3: CASSRTSGNGNEQFF
V: TRBV18; size: few; J: TRBJ2-7; D: -; DNA: TGTGCCAGCTCACCAGGTTACAGCAGCGAGCAGTACTTC; CDR3: CASSPGYSSEQYF
V: TRBV25-1; size: -; J: TRBJ2-7; D: TRBD2; DNA: TGTGCCAGCAGTGCCAGCGGGAGGAGCTCCTACGAGCAGTACTTC; CDR3: CASSASGRSSYEQYF
V: TRBV11-3; size: few; J: TRBJ2-7; D: TRBD1; DNA: TGTGCCAGCAGCTTAGCACAGGGGGCATTTTACGAGCAGTACTTC; CDR3: CASSLAQGAFYEQYF
V: TRBV4-2; size: -; J: TRBJ1-1; D: TRBD1; DNA: TGTGCCAGCAGCCGTACAGGGGGCGTCACTGAAGCTTTCTTT; CDR3: CASSRTGGVTEAFF
V: TRBV6-5; size: -; J: TRBJ2-5; D: -; DNA: TGTGCCAGCAGTTCCCAGGGAGAGACCCAGTACTTC; CDR3: CASSSQGETQYF
V: TRBV6-5; size: few; J: TRBJ2-1; D: -; DNA: TGTGCCAGCCGGGAGAGCTCCTACAATGAGCAGTTCTTC; CDR3: CASRESSYNEQFF
V: TRBV5-6; size: few; J: TRBJ2-7; D: -; DNA: TGTGCCAGTACCTCTGAGGGCGAGCAGTACTTC; CDR3: CASTSEGEQYF
V: TRBV4-2; size: few; J: TRBJ1-2; D: TRBD1; DNA: TGTGCCAGCAGCCACGGCCCGGGACAGGGGTGGGCTGGCTACACCTTC; CDR3: CASSHGPGQGWAGYTF
V: TRBV30; size: -; J: TRBJ2-7; D: TRBD1; DNA: TGTGCCTGGAGCGTACAGGGGTCCTACGAGCAGTACTTC; CDR3: CAWSVQGSYEQYF
V: TRBV19; size: -; J: TRBJ2-1; D: -; DNA: TGTGCCTCGAGCTCCTACAATGAGCAGTTCTTC; CDR3: CASSSYNEQFF
V: TRBV19; size: few; J: TRBJ2-4; D: TRBD1; DNA: TGTGCCAGTAGTGGGACAGGGACCAAAAACATTCAGTACTTC; CDR3: CASSGTGTKNIQYF
V: TRBV18; size: -; J: TRBJ1-2; D: TRBD1; DNA: TGTGCCAGCTCCCGCGAAGGACAGGGCTATGGCTACACCTTC; CDR3: CASSREGQGYGYTF
V: TRBV7-2; size: few; J: TRBJ2-3; D: TRBD2; DNA: TGTGCCAGCAATCTCGGGCTAGCGGGAGAAGCAGATACGCAGTATTTT; CDR3: CASNLGLAGEADTQYF
V: TRBV18; size: few; J: TRBJ2-2; D: TRBD2; DNA: TGTGCCAGCTCACCAATACTAGCGGGAGGAGCGAACACCGGGGAGCTGTTTTTT; CDR3: CASSPILAGGANTGELFF
V: TRBV9; size: -; J: TRBJ1-1; D: TRBD1; DNA: TGTGCCAGCAGCGTAGTCCGGACAGGGTTCACTGAAGCTTTCTTT; CDR3: CASSVVRTGFTEAFF
V: TRBV18; size: -; J: TRBJ1-2; D: TRBD1; DNA: TGTGCCAGCTCACCACCGGAGGGGGCAGACTATGGCTACACCTTC; CDR3: CASSPPEGADYGYTF